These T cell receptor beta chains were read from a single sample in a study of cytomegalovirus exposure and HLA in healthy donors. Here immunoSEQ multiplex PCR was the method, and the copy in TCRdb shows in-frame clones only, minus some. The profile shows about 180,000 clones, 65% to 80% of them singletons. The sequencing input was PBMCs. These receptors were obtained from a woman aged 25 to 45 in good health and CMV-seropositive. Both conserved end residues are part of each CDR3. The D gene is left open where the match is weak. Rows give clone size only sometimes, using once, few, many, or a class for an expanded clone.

CASSSPIAYGEKLFF	TGTGCCAGCAGTTCTCCAATCGCGTACGGTGAAAAACTGTTTTTT	TRBJ1-4	.	15	TRBV27	.
CASSFHTGIGGPQHF	TGTGCCAGCAGCTTTCATACAGGGATAGGTGGACCCCAGCATTTT	TRBJ1-5	.	15	TRBV7-2	.
CASRELQGAAYEQYF	TGTGCCAGCAGAGAACTACAGGGGGCGGCCTACGAGCAGTACTTC	TRBJ2-7	.	15	TRBV4-2	TRBD1
CASRTGSNEQFF	TGTGCCAGCAGAACAGGGTCCAATGAGCAGTTCTTC	TRBJ2-1	.	12	TRBV6-6	.
CASSGQGIEQFF	TGTGCCAGCAGTGGTCAGGGGATCGAGCAGTTCTTC	TRBJ2-1	.	12	TRBV2	.
CASSSQGGFYEQYF	TGTGCCAGCAGCTCCCAGGGCGGTTTTTACGAGCAGTACTTC	TRBJ2-7	.	14	TRBV7-9	.
CASSPGTGQPQHF	TGTGCCAGCAGCCCCGGGACAGGACAGCCCCAGCATTTT	TRBJ1-5	.	13	TRBV11-2	TRBD1
CASSAGTGAYNSPLHF	TGTGCCAGCAGTGCCGGGACAGGAGCCTATAATTCACCCCTCCACTTT	TRBJ1-6	.	16	TRBV6-1	TRBD1
CASSYLGLAEETQYF	TGTGCCAGCAGTTACCTGGGACTAGCGGAAGAGACCCAGTACTTC	TRBJ2-5	.	15	TRBV6-6	TRBD2
CASSLRTGRNTDTQYF	TGTGCCAGCAGTCTAAGGACAGGGAGGAACACAGATACGCAGTATTTT	TRBJ2-3	.	16	TRBV27	TRBD1
CANSQATTAYGYTF	TGTGCCAACAGCCAAGCGACGACAGCTTATGGCTACACCTTC	TRBJ1-2	.	14	TRBV4-2	.
CASSYSRDRRTDTQYF	TGTGCCAGCAGTTACTCGAGGGACAGACGCACAGATACGCAGTATTTT	TRBJ2-3	once	16	TRBV6-6	TRBD1